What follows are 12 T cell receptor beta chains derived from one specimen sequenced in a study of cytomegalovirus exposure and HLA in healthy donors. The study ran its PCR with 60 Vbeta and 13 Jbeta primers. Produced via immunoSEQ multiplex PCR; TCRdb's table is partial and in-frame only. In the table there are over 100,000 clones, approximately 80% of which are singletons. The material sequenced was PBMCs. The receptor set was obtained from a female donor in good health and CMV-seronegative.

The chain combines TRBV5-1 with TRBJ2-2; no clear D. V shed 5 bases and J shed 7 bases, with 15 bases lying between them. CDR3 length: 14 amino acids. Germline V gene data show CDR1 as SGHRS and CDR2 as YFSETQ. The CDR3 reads CASSPLSNDGELFF. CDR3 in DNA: TGCGCCAGCAGTCCGCTTTCTAATGACGGGGAGCTGTTTTTT.

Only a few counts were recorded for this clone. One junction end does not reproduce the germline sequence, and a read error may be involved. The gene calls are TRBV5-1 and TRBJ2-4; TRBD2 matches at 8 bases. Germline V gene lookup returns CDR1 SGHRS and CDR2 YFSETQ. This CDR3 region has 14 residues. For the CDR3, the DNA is TGTGCCAGCAGCTCTGTCGGGGGGGTCGGCATTCAGTACTTC. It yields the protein CASSSVGGVGIQYF.

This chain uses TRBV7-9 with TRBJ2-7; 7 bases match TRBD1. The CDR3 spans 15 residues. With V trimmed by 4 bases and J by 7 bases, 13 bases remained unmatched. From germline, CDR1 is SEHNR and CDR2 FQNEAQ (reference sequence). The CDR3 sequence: CASSSARGWVGEQYF. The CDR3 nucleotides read TGTGCCAGCAGCTCCGCCAGGGGGTGGGTTGGGGAGCAGTACTTC.

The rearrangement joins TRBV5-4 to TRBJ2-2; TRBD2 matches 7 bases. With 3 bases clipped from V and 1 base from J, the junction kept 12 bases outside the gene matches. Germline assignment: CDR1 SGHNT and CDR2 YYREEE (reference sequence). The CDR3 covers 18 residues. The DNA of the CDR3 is TGTGCCAGCAGCTCGAATTCGCTAGCGGAGAAGAACACCGGGGAGCTGTTTTTT. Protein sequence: CASSSNSLAEKNTGELFF.

This CDR3 reads CASTPSGPAYEQYF. CDR3 DNA: TGTGCCAGCACCCCTAGCGGTCCAGCCTACGAGCAGTACTTC. J is TRBJ2-5 and V is TRBV27; 7 bases agree with TRBD2. The J call may be in error: the DNA end matches TRBJ2-7 better. CDR1 and CDR2 from the germline V gene are MNHEY and SMNVEV (reference sequence). The CDR3 is 14 amino acids.

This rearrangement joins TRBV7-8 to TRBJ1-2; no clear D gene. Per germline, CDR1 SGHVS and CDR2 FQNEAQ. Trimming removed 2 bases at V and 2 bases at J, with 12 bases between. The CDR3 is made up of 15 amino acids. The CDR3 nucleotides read TGTGCCAGCAGCTTAAACGGACTGGCAAACTATGGCTACACCTTC. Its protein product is CASSLNGLANYGYTF. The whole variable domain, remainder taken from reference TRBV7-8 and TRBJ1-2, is GAGVSQSPRYKVAKRGQDVALRCDPISGHVSLFWYQQALGQGPEFLTYFQNEAQLDKSGLPSDRFFAERPEGSVSTLKIQRTQQEDSAVYLCASSLNGLANYGYTFGSGTRLTVV.

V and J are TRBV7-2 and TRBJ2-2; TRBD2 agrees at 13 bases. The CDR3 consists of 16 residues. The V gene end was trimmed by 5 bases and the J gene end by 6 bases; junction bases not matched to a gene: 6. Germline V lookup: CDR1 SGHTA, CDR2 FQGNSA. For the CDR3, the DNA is TGTGCCAGCAGCCTTACTAGCGGGAGGGCTGCCGGGGAGCTGTTTTTT. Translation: CASSLTSGRAAGELFF.

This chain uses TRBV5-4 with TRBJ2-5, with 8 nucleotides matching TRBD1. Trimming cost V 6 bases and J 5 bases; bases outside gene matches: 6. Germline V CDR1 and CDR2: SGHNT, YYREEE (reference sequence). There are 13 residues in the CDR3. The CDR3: CASTQQGVETQYF. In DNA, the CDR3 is TGTGCCAGCACCCAACAGGGGGTTGAGACCCAGTACTTC.

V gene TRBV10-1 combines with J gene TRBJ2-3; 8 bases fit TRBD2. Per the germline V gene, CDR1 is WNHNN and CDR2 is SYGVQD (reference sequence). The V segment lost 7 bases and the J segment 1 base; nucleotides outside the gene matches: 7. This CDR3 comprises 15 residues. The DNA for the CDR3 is TGCGCCAGCAATAGCGGGACTGAAGGCACAGATACGCAGTATTTT. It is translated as CASNSGTEGTDTQYF.

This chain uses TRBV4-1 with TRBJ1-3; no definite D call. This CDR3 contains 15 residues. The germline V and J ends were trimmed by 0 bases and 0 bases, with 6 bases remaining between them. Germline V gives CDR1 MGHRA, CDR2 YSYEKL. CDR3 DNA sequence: TGCGCCAGCAGCCAAGATCGGGTCTCTGGAAACACCATATATTTT. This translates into CASSQDRVSGNTIYF.

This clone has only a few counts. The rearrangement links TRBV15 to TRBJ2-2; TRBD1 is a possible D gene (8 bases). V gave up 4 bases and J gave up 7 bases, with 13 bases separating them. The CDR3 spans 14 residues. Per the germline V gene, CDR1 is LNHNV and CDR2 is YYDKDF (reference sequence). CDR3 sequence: CATSKDREGGELFF. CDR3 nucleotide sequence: TGTGCCACCAGCAAGGACAGGGAGGGCGGGGAGCTGTTTTTT.

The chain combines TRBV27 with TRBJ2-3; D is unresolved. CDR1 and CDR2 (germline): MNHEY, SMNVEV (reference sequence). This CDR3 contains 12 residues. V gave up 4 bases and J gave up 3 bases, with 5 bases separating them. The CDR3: CASSSMTDTQYF. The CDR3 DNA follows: TGTGCCAGCAGTTCCATGACAGATACGCAGTATTTT.